This entry lists 24 T cell receptor beta chains sequenced from one sample in a study of spatial heterogeneity in lung cancer. MiXCR, run by TCRdb on the 5' RACE reads, gives a single entry per CDR3 protein. The repertoire holds about 39,000 distinct CDR3 sequences, with around 5.8% as singletons. The time point here: sample taken at primary tumor resection. TCRs were sequenced from unsorted whole RNA of tumor, nontumor lung or PBMC. Sequencing used PBMCs, obtained at surgery. The receptors were gathered from a male donor with early-stage non-small cell lung cancer.

The sample holds a few counts of this clonotype. The rearrangement joins TRBV27 to TRBJ2-5; unclear D gene. Germline V gene data show CDR1 as MNHEY and CDR2 as SMNVEV (reference sequence). The CDR3 length is 13 residues. Trimming removed 1 base from V and 0 bases from J, with 3 bases in between. CDR3 residues: CASSLWNQETQYF. As DNA, the CDR3 is TGTGCCAGCAGTTTATGGAACCAAGAGACCCAGTACTTC.

This clonotype was observed many times. V gene TRBV6-1 combines with J gene TRBJ2-3; a possible D gene is TRBD1 (5 bases). Germline CDR1 reads MNHNS; CDR2 reads SASEGT. CDR3 length: 14 amino acids. The ends were cut back, 6 bases at V and 1 base at J, with 11 bases in the middle. Here the CDR3 reads CASREQAGTDTQYF. DNA of the CDR3: TGTGCCAGCAGAGAACAGGCTGGCACAGATACGCAGTATTTT.

This clonotype was counted ten times or more. The genes are TRBV2 and TRBJ1-5; 7 nucleotides align to TRBD1. The germline gives CDR1 SNHLY, CDR2 FYNNEI. This CDR3 has 15 residues. Losses at the gene ends were 6 bases for V and 4 bases for J; bases not matched to a gene: 9. Here the CDR3 reads CASRGTAHRNQPQHF. The DNA for the CDR3 is TGTGCCAGCAGGGGGACAGCACACCGAAATCAGCCCCAGCATTTT.

This clonotype occurred a few times. The chain links TRBV20-1 to TRBJ1-6; 7 nucleotides align to TRBD1. V was pared by 6 bases and J by 8 bases, with 10 bases of the junction left unmatched. The germline V gene encodes CDR1 DFQATT and CDR2 SNEGSKA (reference sequence). The CDR3 loop spans 14 amino acids. The CDR3 spells CSARDSGGDSPLHF. As DNA, the CDR3 is TGCAGTGCGCGGGACAGCGGGGGGGATTCACCCCTCCACTTT.

This clonotype was detected ten times or more. V and J are TRBV20-1 and TRBJ2-3, with 10 positions matching TRBD1. V was pared by 0 bases and J by 5 bases, with 11 bases of the junction left unmatched. The CDR3 runs 17 residues. Germline V gene sequence: CDR1 DFQATT, CDR2 SNEGSKA (reference sequence). In DNA, the CDR3 is TGCAGTGCTAGAGAGGGCACCGGGACAGGGGTGTTAGATACGCAGTATTTT. Protein: CSAREGTGTGVLDTQYF.

V and J are TRBV28 and TRBJ2-4; 7 nucleotides align to TRBD2. CDR1 MDHEN and CDR2 SYDVKM come from the germline V gene. The ends lost 6 bases at V and 1 base at J; junction bases unmatched: 0. CDR3 length equals 13 residues. CDR3 DNA sequence: TGTGCCAGCAGGCGGGGGGCCAAAAACATTCAGTACTTC. It encodes CASRRGAKNIQYF.

About this clonotype: At one end, the junction sequence differs from germline, possibly due to a read error. The chain joins TRBV24-1 to TRBJ1-1, with D possibly being TRBD1 (5 bases). The CDR3 runs to 13 residues. Looked up from germline, CDR1 is KGHDR and CDR2 is SFDVKD. Here the CDR3 DNA reads TGTGCCACCGGTAGTGGGGCGAAAACTGAAGCTTTATTT. Residues: CATGSGAKTEALF.

The chain uses TRBV3-1 and TRBJ1-1; D is possibly TRBD1 (5 bases). The CDR3 is made up of 14 amino acids. Germline CDR1 reads LGHDT; CDR2 reads YNNKEL (reference sequence). V shed 4 bases and J shed 11 bases, with 20 bases lying between them. CDR3 sequence reads: CASSPRGGTALAFF. The CDR3 DNA reads TGTGCCAGCAGCCCCCGGGGTGGGACGGCGCTGGCTTTCTTT.

This clonotype was seen many times. The V and J genes are TRBV10-3 and TRBJ2-7, with 8 nucleotides matching TRBD1. CDR1 ENHRY and CDR2 SYGVKD come from the germline V gene. The CDR3 runs 16 residues. The V gene end was trimmed by 0 bases and the J gene end by 2 bases; junction bases not matched to a gene: 6. In DNA, the CDR3 is TGTGCCATCAGTGAGTCGGGAGGACAGGGCACCTACGAGCAGTACTTC. This gives the protein CAISESGGQGTYEQYF.

This rearrangement joins TRBV18 to TRBJ2-6; 8 nucleotides align to TRBD1. This CDR3 has 15 residues. Germline V gene lookup returns CDR1 KGHSH and CDR2 LQKENI. The ends lost 3 bases at V and 4 bases at J; junction bases unmatched: 2. The CDR3 region has the DNA TGTGCCAGCTCACCCAGGGGGCACGGGGCCAACGTCCTGACTTTC. Its translation is CASSPRGHGANVLTF.

The chain couples TRBV7-2 to TRBJ1-2; D gene uncertain. V was cut by 3 bases and J by 5 bases, with 13 bases left in between. The CDR3 has 14 residues. Germline CDR1 reads SGHTA; CDR2 reads FQGNSA. CDR3 loop: CASSLGNRAYGYTF. In DNA, the CDR3 is TGTGCCAGCAGCTTGGGCAATCGCGCGTATGGCTACACCTTC.

This clonotype has at least ten counts. This chain uses TRBV6-5 with TRBJ1-5; 9 bases are a match to TRBD1. In germline, CDR1 is MNHEY, CDR2 SVGAGI. Losses at the gene ends were 5 bases for V and 5 bases for J; bases not matched to a gene: 7. This CDR3 region has 15 residues. The chain's CDR3 is CASSLQGQGHQPQHF. CDR3 in DNA: TGTGCCAGCAGTCTACAAGGACAGGGGCATCAGCCCCAGCATTTT.

This clonotype was found a few times. The J gene is TRBJ2-7, the V gene TRBV28, with D tentatively TRBD1 or TRBD2 (5 bases each). The CDR3 spans 14 residues. V was shortened by 5 bases and J by 2 bases, with 13 bases between the two germline ends. Germline loops: CDR1 MDHEN, CDR2 SYDVKM. The CDR3 spells CASSARDGTYEQYF. Written as DNA, the CDR3 is TGTGCCAGCAGTGCACGGGACGGAACCTACGAGCAGTACTTC.

This clonotype was counted many times. The rearrangement joins TRBV7-9 to TRBJ2-1; D is possibly TRBD2 (6 bases). Germline lookup yields CDR1 SEHNR and CDR2 FQNEAQ (reference sequence). The germline V and J ends were trimmed by 1 base and 7 bases, with 14 bases remaining between them. This CDR3 is built from 15 residues. The CDR3 reads CASSLGGGVGNEQFF. The CDR3 nucleotides are TGTGCCAGCAGCTTAGGTGGCGGGGTCGGTAATGAGCAGTTCTTC.

J is TRBJ2-7 and V is TRBV12-3 or TRBV12-4; tentative D call: TRBD1 (6 bases). V lost 1 base to trimming and J lost 9 bases, with 13 bases between them. The CDR3 is 13 amino acids. The CDR3 nucleotides are TGTGCCAGCAGTTTAGTAACAGGGACCGGGCAGTACTTC. Translation: CASSLVTGTGQYF.

The sample holds many counts of this clonotype. The V and J genes are TRBV7-2 and TRBJ2-2; D ambiguous. Deletions cut 2 bases from V and 1 base from J, with 8 bases between. Per the germline V gene, CDR1 is SGHTA and CDR2 is FQGNSA. CDR3 length: 15 residues. CDR3 nucleotides: TGTGCCAGCAGCTTACACCCAGGGAACACCGGGGAGCTGTTTTTT. Translated: CASSLHPGNTGELFF.

This clonotype was seen ten or more times. The chain couples TRBV7-2 to TRBJ2-7, with D possibly matching TRBD2 (5 bases). Deletions cut 1 base from V and 2 bases from J, with 15 bases between. The CDR3 extends over 16 amino acids. Germline CDR1 is SGHTA and CDR2 is FQGNSA. The DNA for the CDR3 is TGTGCCAGCAGCTTAGAGGCGACTACAAGACCCTACGAGCAGTACTTC. Translation gives CASSLEATTRPYEQYF.

This clonotype came up many times. V and J are TRBV28 and TRBJ2-4; no firm D call. Germline V gene data show CDR1 as MDHEN and CDR2 as SYDVKM. CDR3 length equals 15 residues. Trimming left V 10 bases short and J 2 bases short, with 18 bases between. The CDR3 DNA reads as TGTGCCACCCAACTCCTCTCAGGAACCAAAAACATTCAGTACTTC. This codes for CATQLLSGTKNIQYF.

This clonotype came up many times. This sequence joins TRBV20-1 and TRBJ2-3; D perhaps matches TRBD2 (5 bases). V was pared by 0 bases and J by 1 base, with 11 bases between. CDR3 length equals 15 residues. Germline V gene sequence: CDR1 DFQATT, CDR2 SNEGSKA (reference sequence). CDR3 sequence reads: CSARDPSSGTDTQYF. In DNA, the CDR3 is TGCAGTGCTAGAGATCCCAGTAGCGGCACAGATACGCAGTATTTT.

This clonotype was seen many times. J is TRBJ2-3 and V is TRBV6-5; either TRBD1 or TRBD2 may fit D (5 bases each). Trimming shortened V by 7 bases and J by 2 bases, and 16 bases separated the two germline ends. This CDR3 region has 15 residues. Germline assignment: CDR1 MNHEY and CDR2 SVGAGI. CDR3 sequence: CASNLARGLTDTQYF. The CDR3 DNA reads as TGTGCCAGCAACCTAGCCCGGGGCCTCACAGATACGCAGTATTTT.

The chain is built from TRBV11-2 and TRBJ2-1, with 9 bases fitting TRBD2. Germline CDR1 is SGHAT and CDR2 is FQNNGV. The length of the CDR3 is 15 residues. With 4 bases clipped from V and 0 bases from J, the junction kept 1 base outside the gene matches. For the CDR3, the DNA is TGTGCCAGCAGCTCGACTAGCGGCTCCTACAATGAGCAGTTCTTC. Protein: CASSSTSGSYNEQFF.

This clonotype has a count of ten or more. The genes are TRBV20-1 and TRBJ2-1; 10 nucleotides line up with TRBD2. From germline, CDR1 is DFQATT and CDR2 SNEGSKA (reference sequence). Trimming cost V 6 bases and J 4 bases; bases outside gene matches: 6. There are 14 residues in the CDR3. The CDR3 DNA follows: TGCAGTGCAGCAAGGACTAGCGGATACAATGAGCAGTTCTTC. This gives the protein CSAARTSGYNEQFF.

The chain uses TRBV14 and TRBJ2-7; TRBD1 agrees at 9 bases. Per the germline V gene, CDR1 is SGHDN and CDR2 is FVKESK. CDR3 length: 15 amino acids. The V segment lost 6 bases and the J segment 0 bases; nucleotides outside the gene matches: 6. CDR3 coding DNA: TGTGCCAGCAGTCTCCTGGGACAGGGCTCCTACGAGCAGTACTTC. This translates into CASSLLGQGSYEQYF.

The table lists this clonotype with many counts. V is TRBV10-3 and J is TRBJ2-1; D is undetermined. There are 19 residues in the CDR3. The germline V and J ends were trimmed by 0 bases and 1 base, with 19 bases remaining between them. Germline CDR1 is ENHRY and CDR2 is SYGVKD. Here the CDR3 reads CAISESKVGTVPSYNEQFF. The CDR3 DNA follows: TGTGCCATCAGTGAGTCGAAAGTCGGTACAGTCCCTTCCTACAATGAGCAGTTCTTC.